This is a list of T cell receptor beta chains from one sample in a study of CD8 T cells in Susac syndrome. One entry per CDR3 protein, called by TCRdb with MiXCR from the immunoSEQ multiplex PCR reads. The table includes 150,000 to 200,000 distinct CDR3 sequences, roughly 91% detected once. The sequencing input was CD4+ T cells from PBMCs. These TCRs come from a human donor with Susac syndrome. The CDR3 runs from the conserved cysteine through the conserved F or W. D genes are given only for firm matches. Some rows mark clone size as missing; the rest say once, few, many or name a class of expanded clone.

CDR3: CASSALSTGMGTEAFF
DNA: TGTGCCAGCAGCGCCCTATCGACAGGGATGGGAACTGAAGCTTTCTTT
D: TRBD1
V: TRBV9
length: 16
J: TRBJ1-1
size: NA

CDR3: CASSDTGTGYQPQHF
DNA: TGTGCCAGCAGTGACACCGGGACAGGGTATCAGCCCCAGCATTTT
D: TRBD1
V: TRBV6-6
length: 15
J: TRBJ1-5
size: NA

CDR3: CAISEGSHQPQHF
DNA: TGTGCCATCAGTGAGGGTAGTCATCAGCCCCAGCATTTT
D: NA
V: TRBV10-3
length: 13
J: TRBJ1-5
size: NA

CDR3: CATRKTVISGELFF
DNA: TGCGCCACCCGCAAGACAGTTATTTCCGGGGAGCTGTTTTTT
D: NA
V: TRBV5-1
length: 14
J: TRBJ2-2
size: NA

CDR3: CASSELVSSQPQHF
DNA: TGTGCCAGCAGTGAACTTGTAAGTAGTCAGCCCCAGCATTTT
D: NA
V: TRBV2
length: 14
J: TRBJ1-5
size: NA

CDR3: CASSPPGGLNTEAFF
DNA: TGTGCCAGCTCACCTCCGGGGGGACTGAACACTGAAGCTTTCTTT
D: NA
V: TRBV18
length: 15
J: TRBJ1-1
size: NA

CDR3: CASSRGTSGATSYNEQFF
DNA: TGTGCCAGCAGCCGCGGGACTAGCGGGGCAACCTCCTACAATGAGCAGTTCTTC
D: TRBD2
V: TRBV6-2/TRBV6-3
length: 18
J: TRBJ2-1
size: NA

CDR3: CASSLSASGSQPTQYF
DNA: TGTGCCAGCAGCTTGAGTGCTAGCGGGAGTCAGCCGACCCAGTACTTC
D: TRBD2
V: TRBV5-4
length: 16
J: TRBJ2-5
size: NA

CDR3: CASSLGAAPDTQYF
DNA: TGCGCCAGCAGCTTGGGAGCGGCCCCAGATACGCAGTATTTT
D: NA
V: TRBV5-1
length: 14
J: TRBJ2-3
size: NA

CDR3: CASRRSGAGDYNEQFF
DNA: TGTGCCAGCAGGCGGAGTGGGGCAGGGGACTACAATGAGCAGTTCTTC
D: NA
V: TRBV6-1
length: 16
J: TRBJ2-1
size: NA

CDR3: CASSDGGGYGYTF
DNA: TGTGCCAGCAGTGATGGGGGCGGCTATGGCTACACCTTC
D: NA
V: TRBV6-1
length: 13
J: TRBJ1-2
size: few

CDR3: CASSLGSGGRTDTQYF
DNA: TGTGCCAGCAGCTTAGGTTCGGGCGGCCGCACAGATACGCAGTATTTT
D: NA
V: TRBV11-1
length: 16
J: TRBJ2-3
size: NA

CDR3: CASRPQVLGYTF
DNA: TGTGCCAGCAGGCCCCAGGTCTTAGGCTACACCTTC
D: NA
V: TRBV2
length: 12
J: TRBJ1-2
size: NA

CDR3: CAWSGSGNIQYF
DNA: TGTGCCTGGTCAGGTTCAGGAAACATTCAGTACTTC
D: NA
V: TRBV30
length: 12
J: TRBJ2-4
size: NA

CDR3: CAIGLADTQYF
DNA: TGTGCCATCGGTTTGGCAGATACGCAGTATTTT
D: NA
V: TRBV10-3
length: 11
J: TRBJ2-3
size: once

CDR3: CASSQADSGSYEQYF
DNA: TGTGCCAGCAGCCAAGCGGATAGCGGCTCCTACGAGCAGTACTTC
D: NA
V: TRBV4-2
length: 15
J: TRBJ2-7
size: NA

CDR3: CASSQDLSGELFF
DNA: TGTGCCAGCAGCCAGGACTTAAGCGGGGAGCTGTTTTTT
D: NA
V: TRBV3-1
length: 13
J: TRBJ2-2
size: NA

CDR3: CASSQGAGGYTF
DNA: TGTGCCAGCAGTCAGGGGGCCGGGGGCTACACCTTC
D: TRBD1
V: TRBV12-3/TRBV12-4
length: 12
J: TRBJ1-2
size: NA

CDR3: CASSYSGAGVDTQYF
DNA: TGTGCCAGCAGTTACTCTGGGGCGGGAGTGGATACGCAGTATTTT
D: TRBD2
V: TRBV6-5
length: 15
J: TRBJ2-3
size: NA

CDR3: CASEWGIRVPETDYNEQFF
DNA: TGTGCCAGCGAGTGGGGCATTAGGGTTCCCGAGACAGACTACAATGAGCAGTTCTTC
D: NA
V: TRBV28
length: 19
J: TRBJ2-1
size: NA

CDR3: CASSQGHERERNEQFF
DNA: TGTGCCAGCAGCCAAGGACACGAGCGGGAGAGGAATGAGCAGTTCTTC
D: TRBD2
V: TRBV11-3
length: 16
J: TRBJ2-1
size: NA

CDR3: CAGDGTSVGDTQYF
DNA: TGTGCCGGGGACGGGACTAGCGTGGGAGATACGCAGTATTTT
D: TRBD2
V: TRBV2
length: 14
J: TRBJ2-3
size: NA

CDR3: CASSLGQVETQYF
DNA: TGTGCCAGCAGCTTAGGACAGGTAGAGACCCAGTACTTC
D: TRBD1
V: TRBV5-6
length: 13
J: TRBJ2-5
size: NA

CDR3: CASSLMAGTSNYGYTF
DNA: TGTGCCAGCAGCTTAATGGCAGGGACGTCTAACTATGGCTACACCTTC
D: NA
V: TRBV7-2
length: 16
J: TRBJ1-2
size: NA

CDR3: CASSVFYSGNTIYF
DNA: TGTGCCAGCAGCGTTTTCTACTCTGGAAACACCATATATTTT
D: NA
V: TRBV9
length: 14
J: TRBJ1-3
size: NA

CDR3: CSASRVRGGTEAFF
DNA: TGCAGTGCTAGTCGGGTCCGGGGTGGCACTGAAGCTTTCTTT
D: NA
V: TRBV20-1
length: 14
J: TRBJ1-1
size: NA

CDR3: CASSQVPEKLFF
DNA: TGTGCCAGCAGCCAAGTCCCCGAAAAACTGTTTTTT
D: NA
V: TRBV3-1
length: 12
J: TRBJ1-4
size: NA

CDR3: CASSPVSRGSNSNQPQHF
DNA: TGCGCCAGCAGCCCCGTAAGCCGGGGCAGTAATAGCAATCAGCCCCAGCATTTT
D: NA
V: TRBV10-1
length: 18
J: TRBJ1-5
size: NA

CDR3: CASSLEAALSYEQYF
DNA: TGCGCCAGCAGCTTGGAGGCAGCTCTCTCCTACGAGCAGTACTTC
D: NA
V: TRBV5-1
length: 15
J: TRBJ2-7
size: NA